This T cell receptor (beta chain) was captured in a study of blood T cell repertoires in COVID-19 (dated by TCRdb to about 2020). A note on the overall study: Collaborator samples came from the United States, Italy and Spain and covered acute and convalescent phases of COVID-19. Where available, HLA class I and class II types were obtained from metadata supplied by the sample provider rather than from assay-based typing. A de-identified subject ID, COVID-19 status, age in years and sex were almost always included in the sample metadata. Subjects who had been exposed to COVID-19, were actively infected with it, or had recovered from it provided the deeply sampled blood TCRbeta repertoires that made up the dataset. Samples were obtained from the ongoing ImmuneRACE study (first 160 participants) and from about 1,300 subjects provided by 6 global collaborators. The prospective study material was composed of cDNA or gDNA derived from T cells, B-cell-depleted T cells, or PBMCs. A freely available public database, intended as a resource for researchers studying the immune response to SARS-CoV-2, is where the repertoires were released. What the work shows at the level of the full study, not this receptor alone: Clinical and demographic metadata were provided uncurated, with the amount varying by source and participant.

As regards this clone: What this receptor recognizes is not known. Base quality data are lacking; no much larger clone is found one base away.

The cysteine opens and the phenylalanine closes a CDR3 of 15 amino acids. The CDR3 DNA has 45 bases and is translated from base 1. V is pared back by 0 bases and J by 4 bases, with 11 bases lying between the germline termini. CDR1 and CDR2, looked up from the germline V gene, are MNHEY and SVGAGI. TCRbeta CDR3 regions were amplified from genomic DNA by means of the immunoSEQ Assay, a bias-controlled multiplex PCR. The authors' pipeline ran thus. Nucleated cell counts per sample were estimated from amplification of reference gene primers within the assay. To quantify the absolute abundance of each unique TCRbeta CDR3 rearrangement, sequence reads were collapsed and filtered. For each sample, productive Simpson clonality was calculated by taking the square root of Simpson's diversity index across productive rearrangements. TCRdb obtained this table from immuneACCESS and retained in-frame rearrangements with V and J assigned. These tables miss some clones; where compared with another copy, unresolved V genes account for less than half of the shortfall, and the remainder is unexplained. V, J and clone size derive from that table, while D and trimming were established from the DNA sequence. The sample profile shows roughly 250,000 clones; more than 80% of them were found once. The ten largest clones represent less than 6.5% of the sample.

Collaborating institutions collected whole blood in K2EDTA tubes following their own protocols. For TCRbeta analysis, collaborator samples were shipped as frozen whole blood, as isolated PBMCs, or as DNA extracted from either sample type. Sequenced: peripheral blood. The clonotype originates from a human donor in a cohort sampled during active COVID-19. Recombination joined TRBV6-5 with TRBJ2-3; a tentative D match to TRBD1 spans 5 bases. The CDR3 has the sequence CASSYSEGVPDTQYF. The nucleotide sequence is TGTGCCAGCAGTTACTCCGAAGGGGTCCCAGATACGCAGTATTTT.